This TCR beta chain appears in the sequencing data of a study of blood T cell repertoires in COVID-19. As for the study in general: Acute and convalescent COVID-19 samples came from the United States, Italy and Spain. PBMCs, B-cell-depleted T cells, or T cells were the source of the cDNA or gDNA that made up the material.

V lost 5 bases, J lost 5 bases, and 18 bases lay in between. Germline CDR1 and CDR2: SGHVS and FQNEAQ. This CDR3 spans 16 amino acids. Clones were sequenced by immunoSEQ multiplex PCR, and TCRdb holds only the in-frame ones, with some missing. Found here are a few hundred thousand clones, about 88% of them singletons; the top ten hold around 3%. The TCR sequence derives from a man aged 45-65 years who had recovered from COVID-19. The rearrangement links TRBV7-8 to TRBJ2-2; maybe TRBD1 (5 bases). Material: peripheral blood. In DNA form, the CDR3 reads TGTGCCAGCAGCCTAGGCCAGGGTCTGGGGACCGGGGAGCTGTTTTTT. It translates to CASSLGQGLGTGELFF.